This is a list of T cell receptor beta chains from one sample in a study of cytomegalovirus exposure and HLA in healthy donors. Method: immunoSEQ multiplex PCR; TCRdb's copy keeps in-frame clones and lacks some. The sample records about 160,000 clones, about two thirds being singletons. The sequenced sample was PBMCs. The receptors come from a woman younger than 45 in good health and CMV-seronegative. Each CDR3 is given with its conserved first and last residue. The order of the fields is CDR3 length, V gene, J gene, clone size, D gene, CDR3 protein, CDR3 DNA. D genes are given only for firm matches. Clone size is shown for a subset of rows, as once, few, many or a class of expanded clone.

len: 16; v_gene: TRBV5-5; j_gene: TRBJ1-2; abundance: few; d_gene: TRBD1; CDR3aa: CASSLFPGQGDYGYTF; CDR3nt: TGTGCCAGCAGCTTGTTTCCGGGACAGGGGGACTATGGCTACACCTTC
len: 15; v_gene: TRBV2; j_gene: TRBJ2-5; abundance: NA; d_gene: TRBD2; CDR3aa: CASSEISTSVETQYF; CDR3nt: TGTGCCAGCAGTGAAATCTCGACTAGCGTAGAGACCCAGTACTTC
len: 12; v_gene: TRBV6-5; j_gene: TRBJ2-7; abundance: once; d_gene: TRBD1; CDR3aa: CASSGTAYEQYF; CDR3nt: TGTGCCAGCAGCGGGACAGCCTACGAGCAGTACTTC
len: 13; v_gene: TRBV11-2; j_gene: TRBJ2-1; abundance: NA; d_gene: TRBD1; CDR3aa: CASLRTGSYEQFF; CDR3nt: TGTGCCAGCCTTAGGACAGGGAGTTATGAGCAGTTCTTC
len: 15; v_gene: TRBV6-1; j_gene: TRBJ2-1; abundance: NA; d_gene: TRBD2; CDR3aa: CASSGIAGGYNEQFF; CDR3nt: TGTGCCAGCAGTGGGATAGCGGGGGGATACAATGAGCAGTTCTTC
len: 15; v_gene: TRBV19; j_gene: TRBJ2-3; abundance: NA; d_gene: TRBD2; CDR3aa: CASKSAGTSTDTQYF; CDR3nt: TGTGCCAGTAAATCAGCGGGAACTAGCACAGATACGCAGTATTTT
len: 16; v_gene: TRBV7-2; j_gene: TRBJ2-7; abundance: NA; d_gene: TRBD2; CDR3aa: CASSLEGLAGVYEQYF; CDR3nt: TGTGCCAGCAGCTTAGAAGGACTAGCGGGGGTGTACGAGCAGTACTTC
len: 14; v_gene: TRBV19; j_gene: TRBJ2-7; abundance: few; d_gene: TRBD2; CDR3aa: CASSTGLADYEQYF; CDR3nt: TGTGCCAGTAGTACGGGACTAGCAGATTACGAGCAGTACTTC
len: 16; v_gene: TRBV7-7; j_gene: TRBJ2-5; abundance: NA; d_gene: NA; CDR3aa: CASSLSWASDQETQYF; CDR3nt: TGTGCTAGCAGCTTATCGTGGGCTAGCGATCAAGAGACCCAGTACTTC
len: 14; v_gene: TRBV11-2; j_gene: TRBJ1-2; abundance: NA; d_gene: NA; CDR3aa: CASSLVVAGSGYTF; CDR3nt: TGTGCCAGCAGCTTAGTGGTTGCAGGATCAGGCTACACCTTC